Included here is one T cell receptor beta chain sequence, with context. Its antigen is currently unknown. PCR used 60 Vbeta primers and 13 Jbeta primers. Sequencing was performed with immunoSEQ multiplex PCR; in TCRdb, only in-frame clones are kept and a portion is missing. The table records approximately 90,000 clones, about 85% of them present only once. The data stem from a study of cytomegalovirus exposure and HLA in healthy donors. This CDR3 comprises 14 residues. CDR1 and CDR2 from the germline V gene are SGHNT and YYREEE (reference sequence). The study, taken as a whole, reports: Associated with cytomegalovirus, according to the listing, were around 160 TCR beta chains. A prior analysis recorded that most TCR beta V segments were productive about 90% or about 30% of the time. At a 0.05 false discovery rate, a later analysis found about 17,000 TCR beta sequences to be associated with HLA alleles. In vitro data verified a few CMV-associated chains as specific for CMV antigens.

The sample comprised PBMCs. This TCR was sampled from a man between 35 and 55 years old in good health and CMV-seropositive. The chain joins TRBV5-4 to TRBJ2-5, with a weak D call TRBD2 (5 bases). With the DNA end fitting TRBJ2-7 better, the J assignment may be wrong. The CDR3 nucleotides are TGTGCCAGCAGCTCCACCGGACTTGCCTACGAGCAGTACTTC. Protein product: CASSSTGLAYEQYF.